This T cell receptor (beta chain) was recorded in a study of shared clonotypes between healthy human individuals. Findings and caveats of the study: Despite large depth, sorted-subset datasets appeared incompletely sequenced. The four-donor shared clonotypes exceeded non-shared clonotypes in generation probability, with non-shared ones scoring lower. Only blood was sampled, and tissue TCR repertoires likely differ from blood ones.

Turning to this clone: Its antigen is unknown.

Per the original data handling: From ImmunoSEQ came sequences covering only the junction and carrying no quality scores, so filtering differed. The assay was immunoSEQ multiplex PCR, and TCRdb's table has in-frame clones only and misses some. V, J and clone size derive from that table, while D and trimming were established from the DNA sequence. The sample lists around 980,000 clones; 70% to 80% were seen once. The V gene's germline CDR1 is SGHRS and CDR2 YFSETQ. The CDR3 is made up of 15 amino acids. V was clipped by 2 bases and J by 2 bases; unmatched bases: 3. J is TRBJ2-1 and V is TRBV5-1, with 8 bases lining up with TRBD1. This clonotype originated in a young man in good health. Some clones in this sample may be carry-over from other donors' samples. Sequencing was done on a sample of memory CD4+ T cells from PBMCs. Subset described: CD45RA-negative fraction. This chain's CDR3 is CASSFGQGTYNEQFF. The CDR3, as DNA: TGCGCCAGCAGCTTCGGACAGGGAACCTACAATGAGCAGTTCTTC.